Following are 18 T cell receptor beta chains from one sample sequenced in a study of beta chain features in type 1 diabetes. Their cognate antigens are unknown. Sequencing targeted expressed TCRB transcripts, as all isolated RNA had been reverse transcribed. TCRdb keeps only in-frame clones here, not all; method: immunoSEQ multiplex PCR. The data show around 240,000 clones, 16% seen once. The study, taken as a whole, reports: Type 1 diabetes patients had moderately but significantly shorter TCRB CDR3s in all four CD4+ subsets.

The source material was naive CD4+ T cells from blood. The origin of the receptors is a man aged 25 to 40 with type 1 diabetes.

Only a few counts were recorded for this clone. Distinct nucleotide sequences in the sample also encode this CDR3. J is TRBJ1-1 and V is TRBV29-1, with D possibly TRBD1 on 5 matching bases. Germline V gene sequence: CDR1 SQVTM, CDR2 ANQGSEA. The CDR3 totals 13 residues. Trimming took 4 bases from V and 0 from J, leaving 9 bases between them. The CDR3 DNA sequence: TGCAGCGTTGTCCGACAGTTGAACACTGAAGCTTTCTTT. Translated: CSVVRQLNTEAFF.

This clone has a handful of counts. The chain joins TRBV4-1 to TRBJ2-4; D unclear. The germline CDR1 and CDR2 sequences are MGHRA and YSYEKL. CDR3 length: 15 residues. Trimming cost V 1 base and J 3 bases, with 10 bases left between them. The CDR3 protein is CASSQVGRNKNIQYF. The CDR3 nucleotides read TGCGCCAGCAGCCAAGTCGGAAGAAACAAAAACATTCAGTACTTC.

The J gene is TRBJ2-3, the V gene TRBV5-4, with 12 bases matching TRBD2. Trimming removed 4 bases from V and 2 bases from J; junction bases left unmatched: 5. This CDR3 spans 16 amino acids. The germline CDR1 and CDR2 sequences are SGHNT and YYREEE (reference sequence). DNA for the CDR3: TGTGCCAGCAGCGCAGGGACTAGCGGGTACACAGATACGCAGTATTTT. Protein product: CASSAGTSGYTDTQYF.

The J gene is TRBJ2-1, the V gene TRBV9; D perhaps matches TRBD2 (6 bases). Trimming cost V 2 bases and J 8 bases, with 17 bases left between them. Germline V gene sequence: CDR1 SGDLS, CDR2 YYNGEE. The CDR3 length is 15 residues. CDR3 bases: TGTGCCAGCAGCGTTAGGGAGGATCTAGACCATGAGCAGTTCTTC. This encodes CASSVREDLDHEQFF.

The genes are TRBV28 and TRBJ2-1; D perhaps matches TRBD2 (5 bases). This CDR3 has 15 residues. V lost 4 bases and J 5 bases, leaving 15 bases between the germline ends. CDR1 is MDHEN, CDR2 SYDVKM, per germline. CDR3 loop: CASSSPTGKDNEQFF. In nucleotides, the CDR3 is TGTGCCAGCAGTTCCCCTACGGGAAAGGACAATGAGCAGTTCTTC.

This chain uses TRBV4-1 with TRBJ2-7; TRBD1 matches 8 bases. Germline V lookup: CDR1 MGHRA, CDR2 YSYEKL. The length of the CDR3 is 17 residues. With V trimmed by 3 bases and J by 2 bases, 12 bases remained unmatched. Here the CDR3 DNA reads TGCGCCAGCAGCCAGCCCCGCTCCGGGACAGGTACCTACGAGCAGTACTTC. Translating it yields CASSQPRSGTGTYEQYF.

A remark on this clone: In the same sample, other DNA sequences code for this CDR3. The chain employs TRBV25-1 and TRBJ1-2; D might be TRBD1 (6 bases). Germline V gene data show CDR1 as MGHDK and CDR2 as SYGVNS. V was trimmed by 4 bases and J by 2 bases, leaving 8 bases between them. The CDR3 spans 13 residues. The CDR3 reads CASSVDSNYGYTF. As DNA, the CDR3 is TGTGCCAGCAGTGTGGACAGCAACTATGGCTACACCTTC.

This clone has just a few counts. The rearrangement links TRBV27 to TRBJ2-3, with D unclear. V lost 5 bases to trimming and J lost 4 bases, with 19 bases between them. The length of the CDR3 is 16 residues. Germline lookup yields CDR1 MNHEY and CDR2 SMNVEV (reference sequence). The CDR3 sequence: CASSQSRVPFSDTQYF. The CDR3 DNA reads as TGTGCCAGCAGTCAATCTCGGGTCCCCTTTTCAGATACGCAGTATTTT.

CDR3 nucleotide sequence: TGTGCCACCAACCCCCAGGGAGGGGCAGATACGCAGTATTTT. Residues: CATNPQGGADTQYF. The rearrangement joins TRBV25-1 to TRBJ2-3; 7 bases fit TRBD2. The CDR3 spans 14 residues. Germline V gives CDR1 MGHDK, CDR2 SYGVNS. V lost 10 bases to trimming and J lost 4 bases; unmatched junction nucleotides: 11. The variable domain in full, completed from reference TRBV25-1 and TRBJ2-3, reads EADIYQTPRYLVIGTGKKITLECSQTMGHDKMYWYQQDPGMELHLIHYSYGVNSTEKGDLSSESTVSRIRTEHFPLTLESARPSHTSQYLCATNPQGGADTQYFGPGTRLTVL.

This clone appeared a few times. The chain carries TRBV19 and TRBJ2-1; no firm D call. The CDR3 loop spans 17 amino acids. Germline V CDR1 and CDR2: LNHDA, SQIVND (reference sequence). Trimming removed 5 bases at V and 0 bases at J, with 17 bases between. CDR3 amino acids: CASSSLTLLSSYNEQFF. The CDR3 bases are TGTGCCAGTAGTTCTTTGACTCTTCTGAGCTCCTACAATGAGCAGTTCTTC.

This clone has just a few counts. The chain recombines TRBV11-2 with TRBJ2-1, with TRBD2 matching 7 bases. Trimming cost V 1 base and J 8 bases; bases outside gene matches: 5. CDR3 length equals 14 residues. Germline values: CDR1 SGHAT, CDR2 FQNNGV. The CDR3, as DNA: TGTGCCAGCAGCTTAGTGCTAGCGGATGATGAGCAGTTCTTC. This codes for CASSLVLADDEQFF.

This clone was observed a few times. The chain employs TRBV30 and TRBJ2-1, with TRBD2 matching over 13 bases. Germline V gives CDR1 GTSNPN, CDR2 SVGIG (reference sequence). The CDR3 sequence is 14 residues long. V lost 5 bases and J lost 4; bases outside the gene matches: 2. CDR3 residues: CAWELAGGYNEQFF. In DNA form, the CDR3 reads TGTGCCTGGGAACTAGCGGGAGGGTACAATGAGCAGTTCTTC.

This clone appeared a few times. The genes are TRBV27 and TRBJ2-3, with TRBD2 matching over 10 bases. The V segment lost 6 bases and the J segment 4 bases; nucleotides outside the gene matches: 4. The CDR3 is 14 amino acids. Germline lookup yields CDR1 MNHEY and CDR2 SMNVEV (reference sequence). As DNA, the CDR3 is TGTGCCAGCAGAGAGCGGGAGGGCTCAGATACGCAGTATTTT. Protein product: CASREREGSDTQYF.

This clone has more than one count but fewer than ten. This chain connects TRBV25-1 to TRBJ2-5; perhaps TRBD2 as D (5 bases). The V and J ends lost 3 bases and 4 bases respectively, with 15 bases between them. Looked up from germline, CDR1 is MGHDK and CDR2 is SYGVNS. This CDR3 is built from 15 residues. The CDR3 DNA reads TGTGCCAGCAGTGATCCGCCTAGCTCGGGAGAGACCCAGTACTTC. This codes for CASSDPPSSGETQYF.

This clone has only a few counts. The chain has TRBV6-5 and TRBJ2-3, with D maybe TRBD2 (6 bases). Trimming stripped 2 bases from V and 3 bases from J, with 9 bases between. This CDR3 is built from 14 residues. Germline V gene sequence: CDR1 MNHEY, CDR2 SVGAGI. The DNA of the CDR3 is TGTGCCAGCAGTTACCTCCTAGCGACAGATACGCAGTATTTT. Its translation is CASSYLLATDTQYF.

There are a few counts of this clone. J is TRBJ2-3 and V is TRBV27, with 13 bases aligning to TRBD2. Germline loops: CDR1 MNHEY, CDR2 SMNVEV (reference sequence). The length of the CDR3 is 19 residues. V dropped 4 bases and J dropped 7; count of bases not matched to a gene: 17. The CDR3 bases are TGTGCCAGCAGTTCAGGGCGGGACGCACTAGCGGGAGGGCCGAATACGCAGTATTTT. Translation gives CASSSGRDALAGGPNTQYF.

The chain uses TRBV4-1 and TRBJ2-7, with D unclear. The CDR3 runs 15 residues. The V and J ends lost 0 bases and 0 bases respectively, with 9 bases between them. Germline values: CDR1 MGHRA, CDR2 YSYEKL. The CDR3 spells CASSQDTLDSYEQYF. CDR3 nucleotides: TGCGCCAGCAGCCAAGATACTCTTGACTCCTACGAGCAGTACTTC.

This clone appeared a few times. In nucleotides, the CDR3 is TGTGCCAGTAATCCTAGCGGATATACCTACGAGCAGTACTTC. Translation gives CASNPSGYTYEQYF. V and J are TRBV19 and TRBJ2-7; 7 nucleotides line up with TRBD2. The CDR3 totals 14 residues. Germline CDR1 reads LNHDA; CDR2 reads SQIVND (reference sequence). The V and J ends lost 7 bases and 2 bases, in that order; junction bases with no gene match: 8.